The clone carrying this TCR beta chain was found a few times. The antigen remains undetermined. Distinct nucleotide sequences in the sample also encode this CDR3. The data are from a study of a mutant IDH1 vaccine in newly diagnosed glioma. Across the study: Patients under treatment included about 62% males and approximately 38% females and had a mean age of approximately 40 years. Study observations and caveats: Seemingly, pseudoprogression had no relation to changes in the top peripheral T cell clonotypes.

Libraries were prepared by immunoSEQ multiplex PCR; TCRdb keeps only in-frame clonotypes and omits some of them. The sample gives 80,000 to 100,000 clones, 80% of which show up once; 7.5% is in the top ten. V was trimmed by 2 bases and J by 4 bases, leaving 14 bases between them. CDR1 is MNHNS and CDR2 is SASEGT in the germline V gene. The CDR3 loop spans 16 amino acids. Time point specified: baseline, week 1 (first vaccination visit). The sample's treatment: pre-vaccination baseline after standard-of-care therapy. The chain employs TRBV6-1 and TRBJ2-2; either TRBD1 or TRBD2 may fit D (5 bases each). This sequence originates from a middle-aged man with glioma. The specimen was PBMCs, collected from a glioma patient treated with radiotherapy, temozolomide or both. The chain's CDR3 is CASSETRGSFTGELFF. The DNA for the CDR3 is TGTGCCAGCAGTGAAACGAGGGGTTCATTCACCGGGGAGCTGTTTTTT.